This T cell receptor beta chain was retrieved from a study of Graves' ophthalmopathy and Graves' hyperthyroidism. Transcripts of RNA were the source for amplifying TCR beta CDR3 regions. RT-PCR in the first round used HTBI primers; a second-round multiplex PCR followed. MiXCR was run by TCRdb on the multiplex PCR reads, yielding one entry per CDR3 protein. The sample lists hundreds of thousands of distinct CDR3 sequences; 13% to 15% were seen once. Trimming removed 6 bases at V and 4 bases at J, with 12 bases between. This CDR3 is built from 14 residues. Germline assignment: CDR1 SGHDN and CDR2 FVKESK.

The sequence derives from a woman younger than 45 with Graves' ophthalmopathy. Sequenced input: blood. The V gene is TRBV14, the J gene TRBJ2-2, with D tentatively TRBD1 (5 bases). CDR3 nucleotides: TGTGCCAGCAGGGAATGGGGCAGCACCGGGGAGCTGTTTTTT. This gives the protein CASREWGSTGELFF. The full variable domain, in which reference TRBV14 and TRBJ2-2 provide the parts outside the CDR3, is EAGVTQFPSHSVIEKGQTVTLRCDPISGHDNLYWYRRVMGKEIKFLLHFVKESKQDESGMPNNRFLAERTGGTYSTLKVQPAELEDSGVYFCASREWGSTGELFFGEGSRLTVL.